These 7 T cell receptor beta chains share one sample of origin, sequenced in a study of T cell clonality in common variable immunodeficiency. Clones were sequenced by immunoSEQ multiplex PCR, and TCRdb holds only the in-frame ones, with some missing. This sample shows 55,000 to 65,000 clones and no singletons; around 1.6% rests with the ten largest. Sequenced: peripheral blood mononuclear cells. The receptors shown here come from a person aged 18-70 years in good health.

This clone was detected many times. The sequenced CDR3 bases are TGTGCCAGCTCACCGTACGGGACAAATTACGAG. It specifies CASSPYGTNYE. The complete CDR3 protein is CASSPYGTNYEQYF. The rearrangement joins TRBV18 to TRBJ2-7; D perhaps matches TRBD1 (6 bases). The CDR3 goes on 3 residues after the read ends, and that part is filled in from the germline J gene. Between the trimmed V and J ends, which lost 3 bases and 4 bases, there was a span of 13 bases. Germline values: CDR1 KGHSH, CDR2 LQKENI. The CDR3 covers 14 residues. Looking up the rest from reference TRBV18 and TRBJ2-7 gives the full variable domain: NAGVMQNPRHLVRRRGQEARLRCSPMKGHSHVYWYRQLPEEGLKFMVYLQKENIIDESGMPKERFSAEFPKEGPSILRIQQVVRGDSAAYFCASSPYGTNYEQYFGPGTRLTVT.

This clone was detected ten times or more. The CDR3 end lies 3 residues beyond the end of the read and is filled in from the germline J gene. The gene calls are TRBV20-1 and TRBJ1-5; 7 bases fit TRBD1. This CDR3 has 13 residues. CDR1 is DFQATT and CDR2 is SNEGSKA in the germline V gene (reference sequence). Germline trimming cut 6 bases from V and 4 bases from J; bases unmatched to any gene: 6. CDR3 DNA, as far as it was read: TGCAGTGCCACGGGACAGCATAATCAGCCC. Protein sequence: CSATGQHNQP. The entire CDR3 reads CSATGQHNQPQHF.

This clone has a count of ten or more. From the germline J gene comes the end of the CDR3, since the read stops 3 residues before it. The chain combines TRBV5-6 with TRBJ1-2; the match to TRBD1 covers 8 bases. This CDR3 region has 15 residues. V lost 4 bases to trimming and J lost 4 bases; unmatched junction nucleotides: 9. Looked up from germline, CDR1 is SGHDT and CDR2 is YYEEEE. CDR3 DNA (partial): TGTGCCAGCAGCCCCACGACAGGGGCCGGCTATGGC. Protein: CASSPTTGAGYG. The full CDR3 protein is CASSPTTGAGYGYTF.

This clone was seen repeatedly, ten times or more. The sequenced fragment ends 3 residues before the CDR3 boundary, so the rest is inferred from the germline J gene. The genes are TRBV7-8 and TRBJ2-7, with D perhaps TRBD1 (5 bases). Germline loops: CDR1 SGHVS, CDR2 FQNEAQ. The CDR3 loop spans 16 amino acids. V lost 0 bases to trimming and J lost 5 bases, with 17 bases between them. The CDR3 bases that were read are TGTGCCAGCAGCTTAGCGGCGGATCTCAGGGCCCACGAG. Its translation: CASSLAADLRAHE. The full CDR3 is CASSLAADLRAHEQYF.

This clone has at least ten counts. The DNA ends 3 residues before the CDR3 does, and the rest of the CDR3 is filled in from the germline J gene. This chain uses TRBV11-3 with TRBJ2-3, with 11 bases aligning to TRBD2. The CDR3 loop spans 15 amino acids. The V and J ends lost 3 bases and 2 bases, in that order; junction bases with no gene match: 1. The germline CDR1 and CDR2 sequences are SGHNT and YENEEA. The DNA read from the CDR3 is TGTGCCAGCAGCTTGACTAGCGGGGACACAGATACG. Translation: CASSLTSGDTDT. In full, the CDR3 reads CASSLTSGDTDTQYF.

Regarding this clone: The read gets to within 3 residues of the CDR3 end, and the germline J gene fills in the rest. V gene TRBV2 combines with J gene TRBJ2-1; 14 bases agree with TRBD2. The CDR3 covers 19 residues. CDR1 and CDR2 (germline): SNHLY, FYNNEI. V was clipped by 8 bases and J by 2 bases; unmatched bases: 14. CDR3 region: CASGGLAGAGGFPYNEQFF. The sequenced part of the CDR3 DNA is TGTGCCAGCGGGGGACTAGCGGGAGCGGGGGGCTTTCCCTACAATGAG. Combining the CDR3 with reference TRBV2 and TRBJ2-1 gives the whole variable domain EPEVTQTPSHQVTQMGQEVILRCVPISNHLYFYWYRQILGQKVEFLVSFYNNEISEKSEIFDDQFSVERPDGSNFTLKIRSTKLEDSAMYFCASGGLAGAGGFPYNEQFFGPGTRLTVL.

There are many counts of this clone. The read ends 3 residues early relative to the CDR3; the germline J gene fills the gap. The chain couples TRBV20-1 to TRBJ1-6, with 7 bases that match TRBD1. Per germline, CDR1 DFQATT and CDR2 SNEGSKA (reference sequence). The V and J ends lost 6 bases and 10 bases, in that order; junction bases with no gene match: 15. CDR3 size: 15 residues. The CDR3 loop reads CSAGALGGLNSPLHF. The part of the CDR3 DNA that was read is TGCAGTGCAGGAGCGCTAGGGGGCCTTAACTCACCC.